Each of the 29 T cell receptor beta chains below was sequenced from the same sample in a study of T cells after yellow fever vaccination. TCRdb re-analysed the 5' RACE reads in MiXCR, keeping a single row per CDR3 protein. The table lists under 400,000 distinct CDR3 sequences, around a tenth of them singletons. Sequencing used PBMCs, obtained on the day of the first yellow fever vaccination. These receptors originate from a man between 18 and 29 years old who received the YFV17D yellow fever vaccine.

This clonotype was seen more than once but under ten times. J is TRBJ2-7 and V is TRBV5-1; 7 bases are shared with TRBD1. The V segment lost 0 bases and the J segment 3 bases; nucleotides outside the gene matches: 3. Per germline, CDR1 SGHRS and CDR2 YFSETQ. This CDR3 contains 14 residues. The CDR3 nucleotides read TGCGCCAGCAGCTTGGCCGGACAGGACTACGAGCAGTACTTC. It specifies CASSLAGQDYEQYF. The whole variable domain, filled in from reference TRBV5-1 and TRBJ2-7, reads KAGVTQTPRYLIKTRGQQVTLSCSPISGHRSVSWYQQTPGQGLQFLFEYFSETQRNKGNFPGRFSGRQFSNSRSEMNVSTLELGDSALYLCASSLAGQDYEQYFGPGTRLTVT.

The chain recombines TRBV28 with TRBJ1-5; D is unresolved. Germline assignment: CDR1 MDHEN and CDR2 SYDVKM. The V and J ends lost 2 bases and 2 bases respectively, with 7 bases between them. This CDR3 comprises 14 residues. In DNA, the CDR3 is TGTGCCAGCAGTTTAATGCAGGGCAATCAGCCCCAGCATTTT. Amino acids: CASSLMQGNQPQHF.

This clonotype was seen at least ten times. The chain couples TRBV7-9 to TRBJ1-1; D uncertain. The length of the CDR3 is 12 residues. Per the germline V gene, CDR1 is SEHNR and CDR2 is FQNEAQ (reference sequence). Deletions cut 6 bases from V and 5 bases from J, with 10 bases between. The CDR3 is CASSLYLTEAFF. The CDR3 DNA follows: TGTGCCAGCAGTCTTTATCTTACTGAAGCTTTCTTT. Using reference TRBV7-9 and TRBJ1-1 for the parts outside the CDR3, the full variable domain is DTGVSQNPRHKITKRGQNVTFRCDPISEHNRLYWYRQTLGQGPEFLTYFQNEAQLEKSRLLSDRFSAERPKGSFSTLEIQRTEQGDSAMYLCASSLYLTEAFFGQGTRLTVV.

This clonotype was counted a few times. The rearrangement links TRBV28 to TRBJ2-7, with unresolved D. CDR1 is MDHEN, CDR2 SYDVKM, per germline. Between the trimmed V and J ends, which lost 5 bases and 0 bases, there was a span of 2 bases. This CDR3 comprises 11 residues. The CDR3 DNA is TGTGCCAGCAGTCGCTCCTACGAGCAGTACGTC. Amino acids: CASSRSYEQYV.

CDR3 DNA: TGCGCCAGCAGCCCTGACAGGGAGCTGTTTTTT. This codes for CASSPDRELFF. The chain combines TRBV5-1 with TRBJ2-2, with unresolved D. Germline CDR1 is SGHRS and CDR2 is YFSETQ. V lost 4 bases and J lost 9, with 7 bases in between. The CDR3 length is 11 residues. The whole variable domain, filled in from reference TRBV5-1 and TRBJ2-2, reads KAGVTQTPRYLIKTRGQQVTLSCSPISGHRSVSWYQQTPGQGLQFLFEYFSETQRNKGNFPGRFSGRQFSNSRSEMNVSTLELGDSALYLCASSPDRELFFGEGSRLTVL.

The genes are TRBV4-1 and TRBJ1-5; D unclear. The CDR3 runs 15 residues. Germline values: CDR1 MGHRA, CDR2 YSYEKL. V was clipped by 3 bases and J by 4 bases, with 13 bases between them. In nucleotides, the CDR3 is TGCGCCAGCAGCCATGAGATGTCGGGGAATCAGCCCCAGCATTTT. Translated, it gives CASSHEMSGNQPQHF.

This clonotype was seen more than once but under ten times. This sequence joins TRBV15 and TRBJ2-1; D might be TRBD1 (6 bases). The germline V and J ends were trimmed by 5 bases and 10 bases, with 18 bases remaining between them. In germline, CDR1 is LNHNV, CDR2 YYDKDF (reference sequence). CDR3 length: 14 residues. The CDR3 DNA is TGTGCCACCAGCCCACACGAGGACAGCTCCGAGCAGTTCTTC. Its translation: CATSPHEDSSEQFF.

This clonotype was picked up a small number of times. The chain recombines TRBV20-1 with TRBJ2-3; 11 bases map to TRBD2. There are 15 residues in the CDR3. CDR1 DFQATT and CDR2 SNEGSKA come from the germline V gene (reference sequence). J gave up 2 bases and V 5 bases, and 6 bases lay outside the gene matches. The CDR3: CSARLSGGVTDTQYF. CDR3 in DNA: TGCAGTGCTCGACTTAGCGGGGGGGTCACAGATACGCAGTATTTT.

This clonotype was seen only a few times. This chain joins TRBV5-1 and TRBJ2-3; D is unclear. V was cut by 1 base and J by 2 bases, with 17 bases left in between. This CDR3 contains 17 residues. Germline CDR1 SGHRS, CDR2 YFSETQ. The CDR3 DNA is TGCGCCAGCAGCTTGAAACCGGATGAGACCCCCACAGATACGCAGTATTTT. Amino acid sequence: CASSLKPDETPTDTQYF.

This clonotype was found a few times. This chain links TRBV4-1 with TRBJ2-7; D perhaps matches TRBD2 (6 bases). CDR3 size: 15 residues. With 1 base removed from V and 3 bases from J, the gap between germline ends came to 13 bases. CDR1 MGHRA and CDR2 YSYEKL come from the germline V gene. This chain's CDR3 is CASSQVAGPYYEQYV. The CDR3 DNA reads as TGCGCCAGCAGCCAAGTCGCGGGGCCGTACTACGAGCAGTACGTC.

The table lists this clonotype with many counts. The rearrangement joins TRBV12-3 or TRBV12-4 to TRBJ2-3; D unclear. V gave up 2 bases and J gave up 6 bases, with 3 bases separating them. The CDR3 loop spans 11 amino acids. For the CDR3, the DNA is TGTGCCAGCAGTTTAATGGATACGCAGTATTTT. Protein: CASSLMDTQYF.

V usage is TRBV20-1 and J usage is TRBJ1-1, with D tentatively TRBD1 (5 bases). There are 14 residues in the CDR3. CDR1 DFQATT and CDR2 SNEGSKA come from the germline V gene (reference sequence). Trimming left V 0 bases short and J 6 bases short, with 14 bases between. DNA for the CDR3: TGCAGTGCTAGAGATCCCACCAGGGAGGCTGAAGCTTTCTTT. As protein: CSARDPTREAEAFF.

The genes are TRBV5-4 and TRBJ1-5; D gene unclear. Germline V gene data show CDR1 as SGHNT and CDR2 as YYREEE (reference sequence). CDR3 length equals 13 residues. V gave up 4 bases and J gave up 6 bases, with 11 bases separating them. This CDR3 is CASSPDQAQPQHF. CDR3 coding DNA: TGTGCCAGCAGCCCGGATCAGGCTCAGCCCCAGCATTTT.

A few counts support this clonotype. V is TRBV10-3 and J is TRBJ1-2, with 7 bases fitting TRBD1. Germline CDR1 is ENHRY and CDR2 is SYGVKD. Germline trimming cut 9 bases from V and 5 bases from J; bases unmatched to any gene: 12. This CDR3 spans 14 amino acids. The CDR3 reads CAIRPGTAVYGYTF. The CDR3 DNA sequence: TGTGCCATACGACCCGGGACAGCCGTTTATGGCTACACCTTC.

This clonotype turned up a few times. CDR3 residues: CASSFLERGGETQYF. The DNA for the CDR3 is TGTGCCAGCAGTTTCCTTGAGCGGGGAGGAGAGACCCAGTACTTC. The chain recombines TRBV28 with TRBJ2-5; TRBD2 agrees at 7 bases. V shed 3 bases, J shed 4 bases, and the junction held 8 bases outside the gene matches. The length of the CDR3 is 15 residues. Germline CDR1 and CDR2: MDHEN and SYDVKM.

This clonotype was recorded at least ten times. This chain joins TRBV3-1 and TRBJ2-3; 9 bases align to TRBD2. The V and J ends lost 0 bases and 4 bases, in that order; junction bases with no gene match: 5. The CDR3 loop spans 16 amino acids. The germline CDR1 and CDR2 sequences are LGHDT and YNNKEL (reference sequence). This CDR3 reads CASSQDFAGGPDTQYF. The DNA of the CDR3 is TGTGCCAGCAGCCAAGACTTCGCGGGGGGGCCAGATACGCAGTATTTT.

The chain links TRBV7-9 to TRBJ1-2; 7 nucleotides align to TRBD1. The germline gives CDR1 SEHNR, CDR2 FQNEAQ (reference sequence). V was clipped by 5 bases and J by 1 base; unmatched bases: 10. CDR3 length: 16 residues. Written as DNA, the CDR3 is TGTGCCAGCAGCCATAGTACGGGACAGTTTAACTATGGCTACACCTTC. As protein: CASSHSTGQFNYGYTF.

The rearrangement uses TRBV25-1 and TRBJ1-2; D may be TRBD1 (5 bases). The CDR3 has 14 amino acids. The germline CDR1 and CDR2 sequences are MGHDK and SYGVNS. Trimming removed 4 bases from V and 2 bases from J, with 11 bases in between. CDR3 sequence reads: CASSGTLTNYGYTF. DNA of the CDR3: TGTGCCAGCAGTGGGACACTGACGAACTATGGCTACACCTTC.

The chain combines TRBV5-4 with TRBJ2-3, with 8 positions matching TRBD1. Germline V gene data show CDR1 as SGHNT and CDR2 as YYREEE (reference sequence). CDR3 length equals 15 residues. J was trimmed by 4 bases and V by 4 bases; bases with no gene match: 8. The CDR3 protein is CASSADRGVADTQYF. CDR3 in DNA: TGTGCCAGCAGCGCCGACAGGGGCGTGGCAGATACGCAGTATTTT.

This clonotype has just a few counts. The gene calls are TRBV3-1 and TRBJ1-5; tentative D call: TRBD1 (6 bases). V shed 8 bases and J shed 0 bases, with 11 bases lying between them. The length of the CDR3 is 14 residues. Germline CDR1 LGHDT, CDR2 YNNKEL (reference sequence). This CDR3 is CASGLQGSNQPQHF. The DNA of the CDR3 is TGTGCCAGCGGATTACAGGGTAGCAATCAGCCCCAGCATTTT.

The table lists this clonotype with a few counts. The CDR3 protein is CASSQGAALRGETQYF. In DNA, the CDR3 is TGCGCCAGCAGCCAAGGGGCGGCCTTAAGGGGCGAGACCCAGTACTTC. The chain joins TRBV4-3 to TRBJ2-5; D is possibly TRBD1 (5 bases). The CDR3 consists of 16 residues. Germline loops: CDR1 LGHNA, CDR2 YSLEER. V lost 1 base to trimming and J lost 5 bases, with 17 bases between them.

The V gene is TRBV27, the J gene TRBJ1-6; 9 bases agree with TRBD1. After removal of 8 bases from V and 9 bases from J, the junction contained 5 bases not matched to a gene. This CDR3 spans 13 amino acids. The germline V gene has CDR1 MNHEY and CDR2 SMNVEV (reference sequence). This chain's CDR3 is CASGTGIGSPLHF. As DNA, the CDR3 is TGTGCCAGCGGGACAGGGATTGGTTCACCCCTCCACTTT.

This clonotype was detected a few times. Here the CDR3 DNA reads TGTGCCAGCAGCCAAGATAGCCGTTACGAGCAGTACTTC. Translating it yields CASSQDSRYEQYF. The chain uses TRBV4-2 and TRBJ2-7; D remains ambiguous. The CDR3 spans 13 residues. CDR1 and CDR2 from the germline V gene are LGHNA and YNFKEQ. Trimming removed 0 bases from V and 4 bases from J, with 7 bases in between.

The sample holds a few counts of this clonotype. A much larger clone lies one base from this, so it may be a read error. The V gene is TRBV7-2, the J gene TRBJ1-5; TRBD1 aligns across 7 bases. The CDR3 consists of 15 residues. The J segment lost 0 bases and the V segment lost 4 bases, leaving 3 bases of the junction unmatched. Germline lookup yields CDR1 SGHTA and CDR2 FQGNSA. The CDR3 protein is CASSSQGTSNQPQHF. The CDR3 DNA reads as TGTGCCAGCAGCTCACAGGGGACTAGCAATCAGCCCCAGCATTTT.

The chain uses TRBV28 and TRBJ1-2, with D possibly being TRBD1 (5 bases). The germline V gene encodes CDR1 MDHEN and CDR2 SYDVKM. V lost 3 bases to trimming and J lost 8 bases, with 16 bases between them. The CDR3 runs to 14 residues. The CDR3 sequence is CASSLVWGGQGYTF. The CDR3 region has the DNA TGTGCCAGCAGTTTGGTATGGGGGGGTCAAGGCTACACCTTC.

The gene calls are TRBV7-9 and TRBJ1-1; D unresolved. Germline V gene sequence: CDR1 SEHNR, CDR2 FQNEAQ (reference sequence). The CDR3 runs 14 residues. Trimming cost V 5 bases and J 3 bases, with 13 bases left between them. The chain's CDR3 is CASSSGRAHTEAFF. In DNA form, the CDR3 reads TGTGCCAGCAGCAGCGGACGGGCCCACACTGAAGCTTTCTTT.

The chain links TRBV3-1 to TRBJ2-5; 13 nucleotides agree with TRBD2. The CDR3 is 17 amino acids. CDR1 is LGHDT, CDR2 YNNKEL, per germline (reference sequence). V lost 8 bases and J lost 2; bases outside the gene matches: 11. Written as DNA, the CDR3 is TGTGCCAGCTGCAATCTACCGGGACTAGCGGGGCAAGAGACCCAGTACTTC. Residues: CASCNLPGLAGQETQYF.

The genes are TRBV2 and TRBJ1-2; D is ambiguous. Looked up from germline, CDR1 is SNHLY and CDR2 is FYNNEI. There are 12 residues in the CDR3. V was trimmed by 7 bases and J by 5 bases, leaving 11 bases between them. The CDR3 coding sequence is TGTGCCAGCAACCTAGCCGGATATGGCTACACCTTC. Translating it yields CASNLAGYGYTF.

This clonotype was observed a handful of times. The rearrangement uses TRBV6-2 or TRBV6-3 and TRBJ2-2; tentative D call: TRBD2 (6 bases). Germline values: CDR1 MNHEY, CDR2 SVGEGT. This CDR3 contains 14 residues. Trimming removed 8 bases from V and 3 bases from J, with 13 bases in between. Here the CDR3 DNA reads TGTGCCAGCCAGGGCGGGGAGTACACCGGGGAGCTGTTTTTT. It yields the protein CASQGGEYTGELFF.